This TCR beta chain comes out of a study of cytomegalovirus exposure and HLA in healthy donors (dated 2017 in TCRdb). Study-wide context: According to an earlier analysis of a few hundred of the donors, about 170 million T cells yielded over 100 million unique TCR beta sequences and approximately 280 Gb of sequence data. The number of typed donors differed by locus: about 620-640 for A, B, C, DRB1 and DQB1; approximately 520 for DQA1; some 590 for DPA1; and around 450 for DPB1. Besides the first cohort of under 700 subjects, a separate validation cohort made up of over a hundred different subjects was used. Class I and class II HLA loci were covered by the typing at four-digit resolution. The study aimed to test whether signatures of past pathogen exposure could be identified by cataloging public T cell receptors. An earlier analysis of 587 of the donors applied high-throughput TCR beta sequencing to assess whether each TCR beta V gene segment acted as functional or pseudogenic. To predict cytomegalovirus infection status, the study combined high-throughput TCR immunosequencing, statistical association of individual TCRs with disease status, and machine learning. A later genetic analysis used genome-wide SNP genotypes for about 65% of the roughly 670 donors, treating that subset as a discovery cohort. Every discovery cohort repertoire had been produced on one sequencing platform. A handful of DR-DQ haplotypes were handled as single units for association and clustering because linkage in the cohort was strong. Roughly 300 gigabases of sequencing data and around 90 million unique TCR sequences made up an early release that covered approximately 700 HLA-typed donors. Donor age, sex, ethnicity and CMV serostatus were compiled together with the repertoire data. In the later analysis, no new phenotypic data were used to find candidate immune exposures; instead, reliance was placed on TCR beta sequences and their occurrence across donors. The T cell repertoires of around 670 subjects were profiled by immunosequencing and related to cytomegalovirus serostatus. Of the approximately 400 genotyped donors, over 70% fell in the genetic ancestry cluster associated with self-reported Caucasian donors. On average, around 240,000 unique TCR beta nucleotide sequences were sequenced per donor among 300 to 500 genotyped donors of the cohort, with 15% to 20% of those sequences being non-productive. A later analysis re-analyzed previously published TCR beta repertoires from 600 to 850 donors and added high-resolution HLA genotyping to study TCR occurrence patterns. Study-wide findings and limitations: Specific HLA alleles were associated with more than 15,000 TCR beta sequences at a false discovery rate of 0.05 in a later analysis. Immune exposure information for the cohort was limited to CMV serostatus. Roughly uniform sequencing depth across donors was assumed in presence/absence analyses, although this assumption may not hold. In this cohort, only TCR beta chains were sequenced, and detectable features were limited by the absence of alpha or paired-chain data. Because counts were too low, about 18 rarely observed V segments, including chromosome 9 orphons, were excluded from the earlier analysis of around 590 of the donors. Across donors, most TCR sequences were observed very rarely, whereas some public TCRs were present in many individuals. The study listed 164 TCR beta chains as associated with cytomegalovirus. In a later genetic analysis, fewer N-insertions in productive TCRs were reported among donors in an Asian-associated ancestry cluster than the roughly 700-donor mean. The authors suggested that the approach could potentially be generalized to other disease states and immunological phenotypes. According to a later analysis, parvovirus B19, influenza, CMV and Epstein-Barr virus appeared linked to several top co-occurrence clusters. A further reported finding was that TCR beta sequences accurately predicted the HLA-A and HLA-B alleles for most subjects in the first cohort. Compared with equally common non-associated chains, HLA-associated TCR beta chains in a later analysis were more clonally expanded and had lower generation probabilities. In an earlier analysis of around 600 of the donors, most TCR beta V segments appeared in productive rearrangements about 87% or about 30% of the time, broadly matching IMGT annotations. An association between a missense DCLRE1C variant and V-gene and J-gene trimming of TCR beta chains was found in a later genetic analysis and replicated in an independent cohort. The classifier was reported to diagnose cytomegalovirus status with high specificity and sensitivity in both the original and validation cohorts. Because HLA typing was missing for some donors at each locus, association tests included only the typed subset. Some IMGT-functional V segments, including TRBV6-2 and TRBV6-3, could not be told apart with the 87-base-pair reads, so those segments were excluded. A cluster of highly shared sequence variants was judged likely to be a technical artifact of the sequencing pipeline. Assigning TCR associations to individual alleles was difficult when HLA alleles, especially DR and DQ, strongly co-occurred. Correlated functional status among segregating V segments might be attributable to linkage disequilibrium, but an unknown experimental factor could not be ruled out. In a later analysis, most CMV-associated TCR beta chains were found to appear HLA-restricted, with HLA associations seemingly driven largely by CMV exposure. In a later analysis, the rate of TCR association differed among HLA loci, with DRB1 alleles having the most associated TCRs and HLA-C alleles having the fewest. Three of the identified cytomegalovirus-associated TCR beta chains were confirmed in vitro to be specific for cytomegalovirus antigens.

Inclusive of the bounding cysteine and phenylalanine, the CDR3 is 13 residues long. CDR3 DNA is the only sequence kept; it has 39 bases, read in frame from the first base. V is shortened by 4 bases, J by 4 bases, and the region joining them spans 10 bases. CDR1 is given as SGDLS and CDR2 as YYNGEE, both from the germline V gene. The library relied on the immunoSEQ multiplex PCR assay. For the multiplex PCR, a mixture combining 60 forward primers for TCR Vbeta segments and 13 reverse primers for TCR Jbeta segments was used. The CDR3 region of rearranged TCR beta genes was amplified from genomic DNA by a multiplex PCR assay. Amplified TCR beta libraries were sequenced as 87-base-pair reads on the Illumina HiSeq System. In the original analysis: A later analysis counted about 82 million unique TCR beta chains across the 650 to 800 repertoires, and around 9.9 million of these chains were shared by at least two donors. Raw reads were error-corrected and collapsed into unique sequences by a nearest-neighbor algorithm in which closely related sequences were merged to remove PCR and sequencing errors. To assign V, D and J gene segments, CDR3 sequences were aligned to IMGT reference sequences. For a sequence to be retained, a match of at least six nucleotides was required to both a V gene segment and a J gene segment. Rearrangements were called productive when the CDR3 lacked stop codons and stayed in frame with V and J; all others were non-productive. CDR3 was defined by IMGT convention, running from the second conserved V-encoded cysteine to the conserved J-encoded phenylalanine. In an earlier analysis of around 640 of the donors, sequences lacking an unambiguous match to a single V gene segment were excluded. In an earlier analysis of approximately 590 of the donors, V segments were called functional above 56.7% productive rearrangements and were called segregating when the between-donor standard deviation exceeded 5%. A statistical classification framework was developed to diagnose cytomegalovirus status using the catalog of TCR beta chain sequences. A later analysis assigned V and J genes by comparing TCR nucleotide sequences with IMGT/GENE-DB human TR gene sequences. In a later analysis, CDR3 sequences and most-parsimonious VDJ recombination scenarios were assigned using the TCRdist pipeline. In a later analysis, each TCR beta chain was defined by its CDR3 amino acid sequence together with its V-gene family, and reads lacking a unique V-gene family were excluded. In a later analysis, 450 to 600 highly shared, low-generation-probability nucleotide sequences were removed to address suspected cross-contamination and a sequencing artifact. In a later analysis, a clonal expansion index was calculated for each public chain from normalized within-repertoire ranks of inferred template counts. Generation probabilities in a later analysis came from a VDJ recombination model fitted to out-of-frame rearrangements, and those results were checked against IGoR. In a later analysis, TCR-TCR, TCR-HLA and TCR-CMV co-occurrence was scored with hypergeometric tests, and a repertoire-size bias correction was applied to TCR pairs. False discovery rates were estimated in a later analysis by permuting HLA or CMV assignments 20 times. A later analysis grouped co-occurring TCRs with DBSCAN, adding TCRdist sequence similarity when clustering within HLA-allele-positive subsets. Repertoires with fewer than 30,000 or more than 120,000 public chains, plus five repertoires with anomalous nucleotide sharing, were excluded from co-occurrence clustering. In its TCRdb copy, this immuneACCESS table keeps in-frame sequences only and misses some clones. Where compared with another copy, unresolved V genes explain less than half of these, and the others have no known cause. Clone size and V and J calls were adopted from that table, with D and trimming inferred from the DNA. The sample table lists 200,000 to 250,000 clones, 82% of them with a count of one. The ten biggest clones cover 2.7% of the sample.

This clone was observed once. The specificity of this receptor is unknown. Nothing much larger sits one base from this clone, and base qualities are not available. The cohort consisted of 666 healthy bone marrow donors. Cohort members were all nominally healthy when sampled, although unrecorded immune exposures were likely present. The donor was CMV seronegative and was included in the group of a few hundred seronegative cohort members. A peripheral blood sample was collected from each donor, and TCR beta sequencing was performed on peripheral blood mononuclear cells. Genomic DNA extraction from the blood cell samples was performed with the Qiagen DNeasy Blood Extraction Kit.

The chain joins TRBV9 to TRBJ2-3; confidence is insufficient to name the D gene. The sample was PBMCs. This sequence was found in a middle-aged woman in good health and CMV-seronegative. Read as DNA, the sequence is TGTGCCAGCAGCCTACCTTACCCAGATACGCAGTATTTT. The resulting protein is CASSLPYPDTQYF.